What follows are 15 T cell receptor beta chains derived from one specimen sequenced in a study of blood T cells in healthy people across ages. With a J-beta primer mix and a sample-barcoded 5' primer, a second PCR ran 7 to 11 cycles. In TCRdb, the 5' RACE reads were re-called with MiXCR into one record per CDR3 protein. The sample lists 550,000 to 650,000 distinct CDR3 sequences, approximately 30% occurring once. The sample consisted of blood. The receptors originated from a woman aged 80 or over in good health.

This clonotype was observed at least ten times. This sequence joins TRBV15 and TRBJ1-2; 11 bases map to TRBD1. CDR1 is LNHNV, CDR2 YYDKDF, per germline (reference sequence). V was pared by 4 bases and J by 1 base, with 2 bases of the junction left unmatched. This CDR3 is 15 amino acids long. CDR3 residues: CATSTGTGGNYGYTF. CDR3 DNA: TGTGCCACCAGCACCGGGACAGGGGGTAACTATGGCTACACCTTC.

The J gene is TRBJ1-5, the V gene TRBV6-2 or TRBV6-3, with D possibly TRBD1 on 5 matching bases. CDR3 length equals 15 residues. Germline V gene sequence: CDR1 MNHEY, CDR2 SVGEGT. Trimming removed 6 bases from V and 2 bases from J, with 14 bases in between. CDR3 in amino acids: CASRTRDGGNQPQHF. The CDR3 bases are TGTGCCAGCAGGACCAGGGACGGGGGCAATCAGCCCCAGCATTTT.

This clonotype came up a few times. The chain has TRBV11-2 and TRBJ2-1; 12 bases agree with TRBD2. The J call is in doubt because the DNA end fits TRBJ2-7 better. The CDR3 is made up of 17 amino acids. The germline CDR1 and CDR2 sequences are SGHAT and FQNNGV. The CDR3 bases are TGTGCCAGCAGCTTATTTCGGACTAGCGGGGAGTACAATGAGCAGTACTTC. Protein sequence: CASSLFRTSGEYNEQYF.

The V and J genes are TRBV30 and TRBJ2-5; the D is unclear. V was clipped by 0 bases and J by 2 bases, with 7 bases between them. Germline V gene sequence: CDR1 GTSNPN, CDR2 SVGIG (reference sequence). CDR3 length: 13 residues. The CDR3 region has the DNA TGTGCCTGGAGTGTTGACATTCAAGAGACCCAGTACTTC. It yields the protein CAWSVDIQETQYF.

Many counts were recorded for this clonotype. The gene calls are TRBV11-2 and TRBJ2-1; 7 positions agree with TRBD2. Losses at the gene ends were 5 bases for V and 8 bases for J; bases not matched to a gene: 9. The CDR3 consists of 14 residues. Germline-derived CDR1 and CDR2 are SGHAT and FQNNGV. CDR3 protein: CASSPRLASDEQFF. CDR3 bases: TGTGCCAGCAGCCCAAGACTAGCTTCCGATGAGCAGTTCTTC.

With regard to this clonotype: This may come from a read error, since a much larger clone is one base off. This sequence joins TRBV3-1 and TRBJ1-2; 7 bases match TRBD1. Looked up from germline, CDR1 is LGHDT and CDR2 is YNNKEL (reference sequence). CDR3 length: 14 amino acids. CDR3 loop: CASSQMSGGYDYTF. CDR3 nucleotide sequence: TGTGCCAGCAGCCAAATGTCAGGGGGATATGACTACACCTTC.

In regard to this clonotype: A much larger clone differs by one base, so this may be a read error. The genes are TRBV7-9 and TRBJ2-7; 8 positions agree with TRBD2. This CDR3 has 15 amino acids. The V segment lost 5 bases and the J segment 7 bases; nucleotides outside the gene matches: 13. Germline V lookup: CDR1 SEHNR, CDR2 FQNEAQ (reference sequence). CDR3: CASSQTRGGQGEQYF. DNA of the CDR3: TGTGCCAGCAGCCAAACCCGGGGGGGCCAGGGTGAGCAGTACTTC.

In the case of this clonotype: A much larger clone lies one base from this, so it may be a read error. The chain joins TRBV7-9 to TRBJ1-2, with TRBD1 as a possible D gene (6 bases). CDR3 length: 15 amino acids. Germline V gene lookup returns CDR1 SEHNR and CDR2 FQNEAQ (reference sequence). V was pared by 2 bases and J by 3 bases, with 13 bases between. DNA of the CDR3: TGTGCCAGCAGCTTATATTCGACAGGTGACTATGGCTACACCTTC. Its protein is CASSLYSTGDYGYTF.

This chain connects TRBV7-2 to TRBJ2-1, with TRBD1 identical over 9 bases. This CDR3 is built from 18 residues. Germline V gives CDR1 SGHTA, CDR2 FQGNSA. V lost 4 bases, J lost 3 bases, and 13 bases stayed unmatched. The CDR3 region has the DNA TGTGCCAGCAGCTCCCCCGGTACACAGGGGGCGGGCTACAATGAGCAGTTCTTC. It translates to CASSSPGTQGAGYNEQFF. Full variable domain (missing parts from reference TRBV7-2 and TRBJ2-1): GAGVSQSPSNKVTEKGKDVELRCDPISGHTALYWYRQSLGQGLEFLIYFQGNSAPDKSGLPSDRFSAERTGGSVSTLTIQRTQQEDSAVYLCASSSPGTQGAGYNEQFFGPGTRLTVL.

V gene TRBV13 combines with J gene TRBJ1-1, with D maybe TRBD1 (6 bases). V gave up 2 bases and J gave up 10 bases, with 14 bases separating them. The germline V gene has CDR1 PRHDT and CDR2 FYEKMQ (reference sequence). The CDR3 covers 13 residues. The CDR3 DNA reads as TGTGCCAGCAGCTTATCCAGGGGACATGTAGCTTTCTTT. Residues: CASSLSRGHVAFF. The full variable domain, in which reference TRBV13 and TRBJ1-1 provide the parts outside the CDR3, is AAGVIQSPRHLIKEKRETATLKCYPIPRHDTVYWYQQGPGQDPQFLISFYEKMQSDKGSIPDRFSAQQFSDYHSELNMSSLELGDSALYFCASSLSRGHVAFFGQGTRLTVV.

The sample holds many counts of this clonotype. V is TRBV5-1 and J is TRBJ2-1, with D possibly being TRBD1 or TRBD2 (6 bases each). Trimming took 0 bases from V and 6 from J, leaving 16 bases between them. In germline, CDR1 is SGHRS, CDR2 YFSETQ. This CDR3 contains 16 residues. CDR3 loop: CASSLGGGGGGNEQFF. CDR3 bases: TGCGCCAGCAGCTTGGGTGGAGGAGGAGGGGGCAATGAGCAGTTCTTC.

The chain is built from TRBV19 and TRBJ2-5; D unresolved. The J call may be incorrect, as the DNA end agrees better with TRBJ2-7. This CDR3 has 11 amino acids. Germline-derived CDR1 and CDR2 are LNHDA and SQIVND (reference sequence). The CDR3, as DNA: TGTGCCAGTAGTAAACGGGTCGAGCAGTACTTC. Translation: CASSKRVEQYF.

This clonotype was found many times. The chain joins TRBV12-3 or TRBV12-4 to TRBJ2-1; 15 bases fit TRBD2. V was pared by 7 bases and J by 8 bases, with 9 bases of the junction left unmatched. The CDR3 consists of 16 residues. Written as DNA, the CDR3 is TGTGCCAGCAACGTAGGGACTAGCGGGGGGATGGATGAGCAGTTCTTC. This codes for CASNVGTSGGMDEQFF.

This chain links TRBV29-1 with TRBJ2-7, with D possibly matching TRBD2 (5 bases). V was trimmed by 6 bases and J by 9 bases, leaving 18 bases between them. This CDR3 spans 12 amino acids. The germline V gene encodes CDR1 SQVTM and CDR2 ANQGSEA. CDR3 coding DNA: TGCAGCGTCCTGGGCGGGCACAATGGGCAGTACTTC. This sequence encodes CSVLGGHNGQYF.

There are a few counts of this clonotype. A clone one base away is much larger, so this may be a read error. The chain has TRBV20-1 and TRBJ2-7, with a weak D call TRBD2 (6 bases). CDR1 is DFQATT and CDR2 is SNEGSKA in the germline V gene (reference sequence). The CDR3 has 13 amino acids. V lost 6 bases, J lost 7 bases, and 19 bases lay in between. The CDR3 here is CSATEWGDGEQYF. The CDR3 nucleotides read TGCAGTGCCACCGAGTGGGGGGATGGTGAGCAGTACTTC.